The 21 T cell receptor beta chains in this list originate from one sample, sequenced in a study of beta chain features in type 1 diabetes. Study-wide results and caveats: Patients with Type 1 diabetes showed moderately but significantly shorter TCRB CDR3s in all four CD4+ subsets.

Sequencing targeted expressed TCRB transcripts, as all isolated RNA had been reverse transcribed. Generated by immunoSEQ multiplex PCR, the TCRdb table keeps only in-frame clones and is missing some. The table lists 100,000 to 150,000 clones, about a sixth of them singletons. No cognate antigen is known for these TCRs. Sequenced material: central memory CD4+ T cells from blood. Receptors originate from a man aged 25 to 40 with type 1 diabetes.

This clone has more than one count but fewer than ten. The V gene is TRBV29-1, the J gene TRBJ1-1; D possibly corresponds to TRBD1 (6 bases). V lost 6 bases to trimming and J lost 3 bases, with 14 bases between them. The CDR3 totals 13 residues. Germline CDR1 is SQVTM and CDR2 is ANQGSEA. CDR3 DNA: TGCAGCGTGGCCGGGGGGGCTGACACTGAAGCTTTCTTT. Its translation: CSVAGGADTEAFF.

The chain couples TRBV5-6 to TRBJ2-1; 7 nucleotides align to TRBD1. J was trimmed by 8 bases and V by 0 bases; bases with no gene match: 8. Germline V gene data show CDR1 as SGHDT and CDR2 as YYEEEE. This CDR3 has 15 residues. Here the CDR3 reads CASSLARGFSDEQFF. CDR3 DNA: TGTGCCAGCAGCTTGGCCAGGGGGTTCAGTGATGAGCAGTTCTTC.

The J gene is TRBJ2-1, the V gene TRBV6-6; D call uncertain. The germline V gene encodes CDR1 MNHNY and CDR2 SVGAGI (reference sequence). The CDR3 loop spans 11 amino acids. Between the trimmed V and J ends, which lost 5 bases and 7 bases, there was a span of 6 bases. Written as DNA, the CDR3 is TGTGCCAGCAGTGTAGAGAATGAGCAGTTCTTC. Protein: CASSVENEQFF.

In DNA, the CDR3 is TGTGCCAGCAGCCCTCGACCGACGGATGAGCAGTTCTTC. Amino acid sequence: CASSPRPTDEQFF. The chain recombines TRBV7-2 with TRBJ2-1; D is unclear. The CDR3 loop spans 13 amino acids. The ends were cut back, 5 bases at V and 8 bases at J, with 13 bases in the middle. Germline CDR1 is SGHTA and CDR2 is FQGNSA.

The gene calls are TRBV5-4 and TRBJ2-5; D remains unclear. Germline CDR1 and CDR2: SGHNT and YYREEE (reference sequence). This CDR3 has 13 amino acids. The ends were cut back, 2 bases at V and 2 bases at J, with 7 bases in the middle. CDR3 nucleotides: TGTGCCAGCAGCTTTGGCACTCAAGAGACCCAGTACTTC. Translation gives CASSFGTQETQYF.

This clone has a handful of counts. The chain joins TRBV6-5 to TRBJ2-5; 9 nucleotides match TRBD1. CDR1 and CDR2 from the germline V gene are MNHEY and SVGAGI. This CDR3 contains 15 residues. V shed 4 bases, J shed 6 bases, and the junction held 9 bases outside the gene matches. In DNA, the CDR3 is TGTGCCAGCAGTTCGAGTGAGGACAGGGGAAAGACCCAGTACTTC. Translating gives CASSSSEDRGKTQYF.

The chain has TRBV7-7 and TRBJ2-5; 8 bases match TRBD2. V lost 5 bases and J lost 5; bases outside the gene matches: 7. The CDR3 is 14 residues long. Germline assignment: CDR1 SSHAT and CDR2 FNYEAQ (reference sequence). DNA for the CDR3: TGTGCCAGCAGCCTAAGAGCGGGGGTGGAGACCCAGTACTTC. Its protein product is CASSLRAGVETQYF.

The rearrangement joins TRBV6-5 to TRBJ1-6; possibly TRBD1 for D (5 bases). CDR3 length: 14 amino acids. Per the germline V gene, CDR1 is MNHEY and CDR2 is SVGAGI. The ends were cut back, 5 bases at V and 12 bases at J, with 17 bases in the middle. The CDR3 spells CASSIRTSREPLHF. DNA of the CDR3: TGTGCCAGCAGTATCCGGACATCGCGGGAACCCCTCCACTTT.

This clone was counted ten times or more. This chain connects TRBV2 to TRBJ1-6; D is unclear. The CDR3 has 12 residues. V was shortened by 5 bases and J by 7 bases, with 6 bases between the two germline ends. The germline gives CDR1 SNHLY, CDR2 FYNNEI. CDR3 bases: TGTGCCAGCAGTCAAGAGAATTCACCCCTCCACTTT. This sequence encodes CASSQENSPLHF.

V is TRBV7-2 and J is TRBJ2-3, with 11 bases matching TRBD2. V dropped 4 bases and J dropped 2; count of bases not matched to a gene: 2. This CDR3 is built from 15 residues. Germline V lookup: CDR1 SGHTA, CDR2 FQGNSA. CDR3 bases: TGTGCCAGCAGCTCGACTAGCGGGGCCACAGATACGCAGTATTTT. Translating it yields CASSSTSGATDTQYF. The full variable domain, rest sourced from reference TRBV7-2 and TRBJ2-3, is GAGVSQSPSNKVTEKGKDVELRCDPISGHTALYWYRQSLGQGLEFLIYFQGNSAPDKSGLPSDRFSAERTGGSVSTLTIQRTQQEDSAVYLCASSSTSGATDTQYFGPGTRLTVL.

This clone was picked up one time. V gene TRBV30 combines with J gene TRBJ2-2; D remains unclear. This CDR3 has 14 amino acids. Germline loops: CDR1 GTSNPN, CDR2 SVGIG (reference sequence). Trimming took off 2 bases at V and 3 bases at J, with 10 bases between the two ends. The CDR3 sequence is CAWSMGIDTGELFF. CDR3 nucleotides: TGTGCCTGGAGTATGGGCATTGACACCGGGGAGCTGTTTTTT.

This clone was found a few times. This sequence joins TRBV28 and TRBJ1-1; D is uncertain. The CDR3 is 12 amino acids. Germline-derived CDR1 and CDR2 are MDHEN and SYDVKM. The V and J ends lost 0 bases and 1 base respectively, with 0 bases between them. The CDR3 here is CASSLWNTEAFF. The CDR3, as DNA: TGTGCCAGCAGTTTATGGAACACTGAAGCTTTCTTT.

V gene TRBV10-3 combines with J gene TRBJ2-7, with 7 positions matching TRBD1. Losses at the gene ends were 10 bases for V and 3 bases for J; bases not matched to a gene: 6. Germline CDR1 is ENHRY and CDR2 is SYGVKD. The CDR3 contains 12 residues. The CDR3 is CASGQDSYEQYF. For the CDR3, the DNA is TGTGCCAGCGGACAGGATAGCTACGAGCAGTACTTC.

The chain links TRBV11-2 to TRBJ2-7, with unresolved D. CDR3 length equals 12 residues. Germline-derived CDR1 and CDR2 are SGHAT and FQNNGV. The V gene lost 1 base and the J gene lost 6 bases, with 7 bases spanning the gap. The CDR3 DNA reads as TGTGCCAGCAGCTTAGCCAGTGGCGAGCAGTACTTC. Its translation: CASSLASGEQYF.

This clone was detected a few times. The chain uses TRBV4-3 and TRBJ2-1; no reliable D call. This CDR3 is built from 12 residues. Looked up from germline, CDR1 is LGHNA and CDR2 is YSLEER. V dropped 1 base and J dropped 7 bases, with 5 bases sitting between them. The CDR3 coding sequence is TGCGCCAGCAGCCAAGGGGGAAATGAGCAGTTCTTC. Its protein product is CASSQGGNEQFF.

The sample holds a few counts of this clone. The rearrangement joins TRBV7-2 to TRBJ2-1; the match to TRBD2 covers 10 bases. Looked up from germline, CDR1 is SGHTA and CDR2 is FQGNSA. J gave up 6 bases and V 5 bases, and 10 bases lay outside the gene matches. The CDR3 runs 16 residues. The CDR3 DNA reads as TGTGCCAGCAGCGCTCAGCTAGAGCGGGGGGGCAATGAGCAGTTCTTC. Encoded protein: CASSAQLERGGNEQFF.

There are many counts of this clone. The chain has TRBV30 and TRBJ2-3; a possible D gene is TRBD2 (5 bases). CDR1 and CDR2 from the germline V gene are GTSNPN and SVGIG (reference sequence). Trimming took 3 bases from V and 10 from J, leaving 17 bases between them. The CDR3 totals 13 residues. The CDR3 protein is CAWSVSGRVAQYF. The CDR3 DNA reads as TGTGCCTGGAGCGTTAGTGGGCGGGTGGCGCAGTATTTT. Based on the CDR3 plus reference TRBV30 and TRBJ2-3, the full variable domain is SQTIHQWPATLVQPVGSPLSLECTVEGTSNPNLYWYRQAAGRGLQLLFYSVGIGQISSEVPQNLSASRPQDRQFILSSKKLLLSDSGFYLCAWSVSGRVAQYFGPGTRLTVL.

V gene TRBV15 combines with J gene TRBJ2-1; D not certain. The V and J ends lost 3 bases and 0 bases respectively, with 9 bases between them. The CDR3 has 15 residues. Looked up from germline, CDR1 is LNHNV and CDR2 is YYDKDF (reference sequence). The CDR3 protein is CATSRDHSSYNEQFF. As DNA, the CDR3 is TGTGCCACCAGCAGGGACCATAGCTCCTACAATGAGCAGTTCTTC.

At least ten counts were recorded for this clone. The rearrangement joins TRBV6-5 to TRBJ2-7; 10 nucleotides agree with TRBD2. This CDR3 has 15 residues. The junction had 6 bases not matched to a gene; V was cut back by 6 bases and J by 1 base. Per the germline V gene, CDR1 is MNHEY and CDR2 is SVGAGI. CDR3 nucleotide sequence: TGTGCCAGCAGCCAGACTAGCGGGCTATCCTACGAGCAGTACTTC. This sequence encodes CASSQTSGLSYEQYF.

The chain employs TRBV29-1 and TRBJ1-5; weak D call: TRBD1 (5 bases). Trimming shortened V by 3 bases and J by 3 bases, and 9 bases separated the two germline ends. Germline-derived CDR1 and CDR2 are SQVTM and ANQGSEA. The CDR3 consists of 13 residues. CDR3 region: CSVDQGYNQPQHF. CDR3 DNA sequence: TGCAGCGTTGATCAGGGCTACAATCAGCCCCAGCATTTT.

The V gene is TRBV4-3, the J gene TRBJ2-1; the D is unclear. The CDR3 consists of 15 residues. The germline CDR1 and CDR2 sequences are LGHNA and YSLEER. The V end lost 0 bases, the J end lost 4 bases, and 10 bases lay between the germline ends. CDR3 protein: CASSQDRSVYNEQFF. CDR3 coding DNA: TGCGCCAGCAGCCAAGATCGTTCGGTATACAATGAGCAGTTCTTC.